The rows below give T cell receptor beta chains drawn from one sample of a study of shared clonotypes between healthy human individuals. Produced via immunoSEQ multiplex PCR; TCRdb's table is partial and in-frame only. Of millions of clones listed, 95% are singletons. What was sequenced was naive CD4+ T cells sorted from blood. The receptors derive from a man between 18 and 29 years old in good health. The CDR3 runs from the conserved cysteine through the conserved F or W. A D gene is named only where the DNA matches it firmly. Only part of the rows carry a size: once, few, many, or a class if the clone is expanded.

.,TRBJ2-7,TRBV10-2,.,TGCGCCAGCAAGTCGGGGGCGCCTTACGAGCAGTACTTC,CASKSGAPYEQYF
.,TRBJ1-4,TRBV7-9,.,TGTGCCAGCAGCTCTGGAACCCTCCCTTGGAATGAAAAACTGTTTTTT,CASSSGTLPWNEKLFF
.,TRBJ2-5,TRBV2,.,TGTGCCAGCAGTTACGACAGCGAAGAGACCCAGTACTTC,CASSYDSEETQYF
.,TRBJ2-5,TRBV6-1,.,TGTGCCAGCTCTCTAGCTTCGGAGACCCAGTACTTC,CASSLASETQYF
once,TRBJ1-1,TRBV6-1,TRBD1,TGTGCCAGCAGTGAAGCGGCCAGGGGGACGGTTGAAGCTTTCTTT,CASSEAARGTVEAFF
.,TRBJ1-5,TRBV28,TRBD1,TGTGCCAGCAGCTTAGGACCGGGACAGGGGAATAGCTGGAATCAGCCCCAGCATTTT,CASSLGPGQGNSWNQPQHF
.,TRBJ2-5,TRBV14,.,TGTGCCAGCAGCCCACAAGTAACCCCGGGGGAGACCCAGTACTTC,CASSPQVTPGETQYF
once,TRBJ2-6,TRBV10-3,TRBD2,TGTGCCATCAGTGAGTCGTCTAGCGGGGTCCTGACTTTC,CAISESSSGVLTF
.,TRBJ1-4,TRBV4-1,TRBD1,TGCGCCAGCAGCGACAGGGGACCAACTAATGAAAAACTGTTTTTT,CASSDRGPTNEKLFF
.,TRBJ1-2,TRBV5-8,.,TGTGCCAGCAGCTTGGTTCTGGGGGTAGGCACCCTCTATGGCTACACCTTC,CASSLVLGVGTLYGYTF
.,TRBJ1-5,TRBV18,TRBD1,TGTGCCAGCTCACCCACAGGGGTTAGCAATCAGCCCCAGCATTTT,CASSPTGVSNQPQHF
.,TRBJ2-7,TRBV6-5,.,TGTGCCAGCAGCAAGCAGGGGTACGAGCAGTACTTC,CASSKQGYEQYF
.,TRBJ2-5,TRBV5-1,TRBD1,TGCGCCAGCAGCTTGGCGGGACAGGGGTACGAGACCCAGTACTTC,CASSLAGQGYETQYF
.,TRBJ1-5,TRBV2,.,TGTGCCAGCAGTGTTGGAGCAGGCAATCAGCCCCAGCATTTT,CASSVGAGNQPQHF
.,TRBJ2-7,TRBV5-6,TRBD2,TGTGCCAGCTGGCGGCTAGCGGGAGGGCCTATCCGAGAGCAGTACTTC,CASWRLAGGPIREQYF
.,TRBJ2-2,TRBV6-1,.,TGTGCCAGCGGAAGGCAGCCGAACACCGGGGAGCTGTTTTTT,CASGRQPNTGELFF
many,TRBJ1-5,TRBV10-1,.,TGCGCCACCGAAGACTCGAGGGTTTATAGCAATCAGCCCCAGCATTTT,CATEDSRVYSNQPQHF
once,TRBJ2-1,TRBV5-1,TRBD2,TGCGCCAGCAGCTTGATCCCCGGGACTAGCGTTGTAAATGAGCAGTTCTTC,CASSLIPGTSVVNEQFF
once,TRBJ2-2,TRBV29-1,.,TGCAGCGTTCTAGGGGGGAACACCGGGGAGCTGTTTTTT,CSVLGGNTGELFF
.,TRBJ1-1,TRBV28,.,TGTGCCAGCAGTTTACTCACGAACACTGAAGCTTTCTTT,CASSLLTNTEAFF
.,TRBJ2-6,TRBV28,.,TGTGCCAGCAGTAGCAGTTTCTTGGAGTCTGGGGCCAACGTCCTGACTTTC,CASSSSFLESGANVLTF
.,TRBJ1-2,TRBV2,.,TGTGCCAGCAGCGAAACGGACACCTTCCCCACTAACTATGGCTACACCTTC,CASSETDTFPTNYGYTF
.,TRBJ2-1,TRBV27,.,TGTGCCAGCAGTCAGCCGGGACTGGGAGATGAGCAGTTCTTC,CASSQPGLGDEQFF
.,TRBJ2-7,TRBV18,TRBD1,TGTGCCAGCTCACCAGGACAGGCTAACTCCTACGAGCAGTACTTC,CASSPGQANSYEQYF
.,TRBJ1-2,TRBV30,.,TGTGCCTGGAGCCTTCGGACTGATGCTAACTATGGCTACACCTTC,CAWSLRTDANYGYTF
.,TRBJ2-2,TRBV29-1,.,TGCAGCGTATACGGCCCCGGGGAGCTGTTTTTT,CSVYGPGELFF